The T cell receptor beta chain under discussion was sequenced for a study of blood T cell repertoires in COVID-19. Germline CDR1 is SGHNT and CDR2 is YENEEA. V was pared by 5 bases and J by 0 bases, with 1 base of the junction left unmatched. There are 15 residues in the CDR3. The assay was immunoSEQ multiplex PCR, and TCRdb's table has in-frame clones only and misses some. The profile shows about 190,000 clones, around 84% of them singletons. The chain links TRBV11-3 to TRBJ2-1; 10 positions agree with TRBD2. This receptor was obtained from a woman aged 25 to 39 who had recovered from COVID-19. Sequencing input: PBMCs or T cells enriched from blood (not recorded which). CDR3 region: CASSRLAGSYNEQFF. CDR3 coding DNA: TGTGCCAGCAGCCGACTAGCGGGCTCCTACAATGAGCAGTTCTTC.